The rows below give T cell receptor beta chains drawn from one sample of a study of blood T cells in healthy people across ages. TCRdb reprocessed the 5' RACE reads with MiXCR, giving one entry per CDR3 protein. The sample includes about 800,000 distinct CDR3 sequences, 20% to 25% of them seen just once. The same data also contributed to another study, on T cells of mothers and their children.

Sequencing used blood. These TCRs come from a boy between 10 and 17 years old in good health. CDR3s include the opening cysteine and the closing phenylalanine or tryptophan. Fields, in order: CDR3 length, clone size, D gene, V gene, J gene, CDR3 DNA, CDR3 protein. A D gene is named only where the DNA matches it firmly. Expanded clones are given a class, and other clones once, few, many or no size at all.

CDR3 length: 18
clone size: once
D gene: TRBD2
V gene: TRBV7-3
J gene: TRBJ2-3
CDR3 DNA: TGTGCCAGCAGCTTAACCCCCTGGCCAGCGGGAGTAATAGATACGCAGTATTTT
CDR3 protein: CASSLTPWPAGVIDTQYF

CDR3 length: 16
clone size: few
D gene: TRBD2
V gene: TRBV15
J gene: TRBJ2-7
CDR3 DNA: TGTGCCACCAGCATTCACGGACTAGCGGCATCCCACGAGCAGTACTTC
CDR3 protein: CATSIHGLAASHEQYF

CDR3 length: 13
clone size: -
D gene: -
V gene: TRBV6-5
J gene: TRBJ1-2
CDR3 DNA: TGTGCCGGCAGTCCGAGAGGGAACTATGGCTACACCTTC
CDR3 protein: CAGSPRGNYGYTF

CDR3 length: 16
clone size: -
D gene: -
V gene: TRBV6-2/TRBV6-3
J gene: TRBJ1-5
CDR3 DNA: TGTGCCAGCAGTGACCGCCGGTGGGGGGCAGGACAGCCCCAGCATTTT
CDR3 protein: CASSDRRWGAGQPQHF

CDR3 length: 17
clone size: -
D gene: TRBD1
V gene: TRBV6-5
J gene: TRBJ2-3
CDR3 DNA: TGTGCCAGCAGTTATTTCAGACAGGGTCGGGTCGTAGATACGCAGTATTTT
CDR3 protein: CASSYFRQGRVVDTQYF

CDR3 length: 14
clone size: -
D gene: TRBD1
V gene: TRBV3-1
J gene: TRBJ2-5
CDR3 DNA: TGTGCCAGCAGCCAACAGGGGGCCCGGGAGACCCAGTACTTC
CDR3 protein: CASSQQGARETQYF

CDR3 length: 12
clone size: few
D gene: -
V gene: TRBV29-1
J gene: TRBJ2-5
CDR3 DNA: TGCAGCGCAACATCAGGGAGGGAGACCCAGTACTTC
CDR3 protein: CSATSGRETQYF

CDR3 length: 18
clone size: -
D gene: TRBD1
V gene: TRBV20-1
J gene: TRBJ2-3
CDR3 DNA: TGCAGTGCCAATGGACAGGGATTTGGTACAGCGGTCACAGATACGCAGTATTTT
CDR3 protein: CSANGQGFGTAVTDTQYF

CDR3 length: 14
clone size: -
D gene: -
V gene: TRBV28
J gene: TRBJ2-2
CDR3 DNA: TGTGCCAGCAGTTTAGGTAGCCGGACCGGGGAGCTGTTTTTT
CDR3 protein: CASSLGSRTGELFF

CDR3 length: 14
clone size: few
D gene: -
V gene: TRBV5-1
J gene: TRBJ2-5
CDR3 DNA: TGCGCCAGCAGCCTGCTTCCGGCGGGAGAGACCCAGTACTTC
CDR3 protein: CASSLLPAGETQYF

CDR3 length: 13
clone size: -
D gene: -
V gene: TRBV27
J gene: TRBJ2-5
CDR3 DNA: TGTGCCAGCAGAAAACAGGGAGTGGAGACCCAGTACTTC
CDR3 protein: CASRKQGVETQYF

CDR3 length: 18
clone size: -
D gene: TRBD1
V gene: TRBV2
J gene: TRBJ2-7
CDR3 DNA: TGTGCCAGCAGTCTCCCGACAGGGGGGCAGACTAGCTCCTACGAGCAGTACTTC
CDR3 protein: CASSLPTGGQTSSYEQYF

CDR3 length: 17
clone size: few
D gene: -
V gene: TRBV12-5
J gene: TRBJ1-1
CDR3 DNA: TGTGCTAGTGGTTTGGGACACAAGACAGACATGAACACTGAAGCTTTCTTT
CDR3 protein: CASGLGHKTDMNTEAFF

CDR3 length: 15
clone size: few
D gene: -
V gene: TRBV5-1
J gene: TRBJ1-5
CDR3 DNA: TGCGCCAGCAGCTTGGGGGACACTAGCAATCAGCCCCAGCATTTT
CDR3 protein: CASSLGDTSNQPQHF

CDR3 length: 13
clone size: -
D gene: -
V gene: TRBV20-1
J gene: TRBJ1-1
CDR3 DNA: TGCAGTGCCCCCCCGGGGGCTCGCCCTGAAGCTTTCTTT
CDR3 protein: CSAPPGARPEAFF

CDR3 length: 16
clone size: -
D gene: -
V gene: TRBV9
J gene: TRBJ2-3
CDR3 DNA: TGTGCCAGCAGCGTAGCGTTCGGCGGGGGCACAGATACGCAGTATTTT
CDR3 protein: CASSVAFGGGTDTQYF

CDR3 length: 17
clone size: -
D gene: -
V gene: TRBV27
J gene: TRBJ2-3
CDR3 DNA: TGTGCCAGCAGTTTTTATTCGTCGGCCGGTAGCATGGATACGCAGTATTTT
CDR3 protein: CASSFYSSAGSMDTQYF

CDR3 length: 17
clone size: -
D gene: -
V gene: TRBV6-5
J gene: TRBJ2-1
CDR3 DNA: TGTGCCAGCAGTACCTCCGGGGGGACAAGCTCCTACAATGAGCAGTTCTTC
CDR3 protein: CASSTSGGTSSYNEQFF

CDR3 length: 13
clone size: -
D gene: -
V gene: TRBV29-1
J gene: TRBJ2-7
CDR3 DNA: TGCAGCGTTGAAGATGACAGGACCTACGAGCAGTACTTC
CDR3 protein: CSVEDDRTYEQYF

CDR3 length: 17
clone size: -
D gene: TRBD2
V gene: TRBV5-1
J gene: TRBJ2-5
CDR3 DNA: TGCGCCAGCAGCTTGAGCCGACTAGCGGGAGTCCAAGAGACCCAGTACTTC
CDR3 protein: CASSLSRLAGVQETQYF

CDR3 length: 16
clone size: -
D gene: -
V gene: TRBV27
J gene: TRBJ2-2
CDR3 DNA: TGTGCCAGCAGTCTTCGGGCGACAGTGACCACCGGGGAGCTGTTTTTT
CDR3 protein: CASSLRATVTTGELFF

CDR3 length: 13
clone size: -
D gene: -
V gene: TRBV5-1
J gene: TRBJ2-5
CDR3 DNA: TGCGCCAGCCTCGGGGAGGACCAAGAGACCCTGTACTTC
CDR3 protein: CASLGEDQETLYF

CDR3 length: 15
clone size: few
D gene: TRBD2
V gene: TRBV3-1
J gene: TRBJ2-1
CDR3 DNA: TGTGCCAGCAGCCCTTCAAGCGGGAGGCGGGTGGAGCAGTTCTTC
CDR3 protein: CASSPSSGRRVEQFF

CDR3 length: 13
clone size: -
D gene: -
V gene: TRBV7-8
J gene: TRBJ2-7
CDR3 DNA: TGTGCCAGCAGCTTAGTGGCCGATTACGAGCAGTACTTC
CDR3 protein: CASSLVADYEQYF